This entry features one T cell receptor beta chain sequence. As yet, its antigen is unknown. This sample is drawn from a study of T cell clones after liver transplantation. Looking at the study overall: A pre-transplant mixed lymphocyte reaction with TCRbeta sequencing defined graft-donor-reactive clones followed in post-transplant blood. Tolerance: complete withdrawal held at least one year, liver enzymes staying within twice normal. Broader study findings: Migration into the graft, not deletion, may explain lost graft donor-reactive T cells.

Profiling relied on immunoSEQ multiplex PCR, and the TCRdb table lists in-frame clones only, not all of them. The repertoire has 6,200 or so clones, 60% to 80% of them found once; the top ten carry 10% to 15%. The sequence was obtained from a human patient who received a liver transplant. The graft donor may have contributed some T cells. The source was CD8+ T cells from blood, collected around 42 months after liver transplant.

CDR3 sequence: CASRGGLPSYNEQFF. CDR3 coding DNA: TGTGCCAGCAGGGGGGGACTCCCCTCCTACAATGAGCAGTTCTTC. V usage is TRBV5-4 and J usage is TRBJ2-1; possibly TRBD2 for D (6 bases). CDR1 and CDR2 (germline): SGHNT, YYREEE (reference sequence). The V end lost 5 bases, the J end lost 0 bases, and 12 bases lay between the germline ends. This CDR3 is 15 amino acids long.